Shown below are 27 T cell receptor beta chains from a single sample sequenced in a study of T cells expressing NK-cell markers. From the 5' RACE reads, TCRdb lists one entry per CDR3 protein and no DNA. Its table records about 160,000 distinct CDR3 sequences. Sequenced: blood T cells: a sorted CD56 or NKG2C T cell subset, CD4+ or CD8+ T cells, or bulk PBMC T cells (not recorded which). These TCRs come from a man aged 18-75 years in good health.

This chain's CDR3 is CAISEPAGENTGELFF. The chain uses TRBV10-3 and TRBJ2-2; the D call of TRBD2 rests on TCRdb alone, since no DNA is present to check it. CDR3 size: 16 residues. Germline assignment: CDR1 ENHRY and CDR2 SYGVKD.

The genes are TRBV12-3 or TRBV12-4 and TRBJ1-2; TCRdb's assignment of TRBD1 cannot be checked, as there is no DNA. The CDR3 is 16 amino acids. CDR3: CASSLKERTGSYGYTF.

This sequence joins TRBV7-9 and TRBJ1-4; checking the TCRdb D call of TRBD1 is not possible without DNA. CDR1 SEHNR and CDR2 FQNEAQ come from the germline V gene (reference sequence). The CDR3 spans 14 residues. CDR3 loop: CASSLEQGEEKLFF.

The chain uses TRBV28 and TRBJ2-7. In germline, CDR1 is MDHEN, CDR2 SYDVKM. This CDR3 is built from 14 residues. This CDR3 reads CASSFSRPYYEQYF.

The gene calls are TRBV12-3 or TRBV12-4 and TRBJ2-7; as DNA is missing, the TRBD1 call by TCRdb cannot be tested. The CDR3 is 15 residues long. CDR3 sequence reads: CASSLFWGPSGEQYF.

This chain uses TRBV21-1 with TRBJ2-2. TRBV21-1 is deemed a pseudogene. The CDR3 totals 12 residues. The CDR3 here is CASSRALGELFF.

The gene calls are TRBV19 and TRBJ2-7; the TCRdb call, TRBD1, lacks DNA for checking. Germline V gives CDR1 LNHDA, CDR2 SQIVND (reference sequence). CDR3 size: 14 residues. CDR3: CASRPTGLLHEQYF.

The rearrangement uses TRBV4-1 and TRBJ1-1; TCRdb gives TRBD1 as the D gene, but with no DNA this cannot be confirmed. The CDR3 loop spans 18 amino acids. CDR1 is MGHRA and CDR2 is YSYEKL in the germline V gene. Here the CDR3 reads CASSQEWILGQVNTEAFF.

This chain links TRBV5-1 with TRBJ2-7. Germline V gene lookup returns CDR1 SGHRS and CDR2 YFSETQ. The CDR3 is made up of 15 amino acids. The CDR3 sequence is CASSNSGYGIYEQYF.

The V call is TRBV5-1, the J call TRBJ2-1. The germline V gene encodes CDR1 SGHRS and CDR2 YFSETQ. This CDR3 is built from 15 residues. CDR3 loop: CASSLAADSYNEQFF.

The genes are TRBV5-1 and TRBJ2-7; TCRdb calls TRBD2, which cannot be checked without DNA. Germline V gene data show CDR1 as SGHRS and CDR2 as YFSETQ. This CDR3 spans 15 amino acids. CDR3 in amino acids: CASRLDGGSSYEQYF.

The chain recombines TRBV30 with TRBJ2-1. The CDR3 is made up of 13 amino acids. Germline CDR1 GTSNPN, CDR2 SVGIG (reference sequence). Here the CDR3 reads CAWRSLARNEQFF.

The chain couples TRBV28 to TRBJ1-4; TCRdb picks TRBD1, but there is no DNA to check that call. Germline values: CDR1 MDHEN, CDR2 SYDVKM. The CDR3 has 15 amino acids. The CDR3 reads CASNQNGGREEKLFF.

This sequence joins TRBV15 and TRBJ2-5; TCRdb's D call of TRBD1 is untestable without DNA. Germline V lookup: CDR1 LNHNV, CDR2 YYDKDF (reference sequence). This CDR3 spans 14 amino acids. CDR3 protein: CATSSLVGVQTQYF. Based on the CDR3 plus reference TRBV15 and TRBJ2-5, the full variable domain is DAMVIQNPRYQVTQFGKPVTLSCSQTLNHNVMYWYQQKSSQAPKLLFHYYDKDFNNEADTPDNFQSRRPNTSFCFLDIRSPGLGDTAMYLCATSSLVGVQTQYFGPGTRLLVL.

This chain joins TRBV14 and TRBJ2-5; the TCRdb call, TRBD2, lacks DNA for checking. Germline V gives CDR1 SGHDN, CDR2 FVKESK. CDR3 length: 15 residues. CDR3 loop: CASSHAAGDGETQYF.

The chain has TRBV27 and TRBJ2-5; the D call of TRBD1 rests on TCRdb alone, since no DNA is present to check it. This CDR3 spans 15 amino acids. Germline values: CDR1 MNHEY, CDR2 SMNVEV (reference sequence). The CDR3: CASSSRTDSQETQYF.

The CDR3 spells CASRAGTENTEAFF. The chain carries TRBV6-4 and TRBJ1-1; without DNA, the TCRdb call of TRBD1 cannot be checked. This CDR3 spans 14 amino acids. Germline lookup yields CDR1 MRHNA and CDR2 SNTAGT.

The chain uses TRBV7-7 and TRBJ2-1. The CDR3 is 14 amino acids. CDR1 and CDR2 (germline): SSHAT, FNYEAQ (reference sequence). CDR3 sequence: CASSLALGANEQFF.

V is TRBV2 and J is TRBJ2-1; TCRdb reports TRBD1, a call that lacks DNA to check it against. Germline assignment: CDR1 SNHLY and CDR2 FYNNEI. The CDR3 extends over 15 amino acids. The CDR3 protein is CASSDGDGSNNEQFF. The full variable domain, rest sourced from reference TRBV2 and TRBJ2-1, is EPEVTQTPSHQVTQMGQEVILRCVPISNHLYFYWYRQILGQKVEFLVSFYNNEISEKSEIFDDQFSVERPDGSNFTLKIRSTKLEDSAMYFCASSDGDGSNNEQFFGPGTRLTVL.

The gene calls are TRBV10-3 and TRBJ2-5. CDR3 length: 15 residues. Per the germline V gene, CDR1 is ENHRY and CDR2 is SYGVKD. This CDR3 reads CAISESGGSQETQYF.

This chain joins TRBV28 and TRBJ2-7; without DNA, the TCRdb call of TRBD2 cannot be checked. The CDR3 is 15 residues long. Germline V gene sequence: CDR1 MDHEN, CDR2 SYDVKM. CDR3 sequence reads: CASSPLSGGAHEQYF.

CDR3 amino acids: CASSYSWPASYEQYF. This chain connects TRBV6-2 or TRBV6-3 to TRBJ2-7. CDR1 and CDR2 from the germline V gene are MNHEY and SVGEGT. This CDR3 region has 15 residues.

The rearrangement uses TRBV11-1 and TRBJ1-5. The length of the CDR3 is 15 residues. The V gene's germline CDR1 is SGHAT and CDR2 FQDESV (reference sequence). The CDR3 sequence: CASSSGRNGNQPQHF.

The chain employs TRBV15 and TRBJ2-7; TCRdb returns TRBD2, unconfirmable since there is no DNA. Germline V lookup: CDR1 LNHNV, CDR2 YYDKDF (reference sequence). The CDR3 is 14 residues long. CDR3 amino acids: CATSSSSGRDEQYF.

V gene TRBV28 combines with J gene TRBJ2-1; TCRdb picks TRBD2, but there is no DNA to check that call. Germline CDR1 reads MDHEN; CDR2 reads SYDVKM. The CDR3 length is 13 residues. The CDR3 here is CASSLRPGNEQFF. The full variable domain, rest sourced from reference TRBV28 and TRBJ2-1, is DVKVTQSSRYLVKRTGEKVFLECVQDMDHENMFWYRQDPGLGLRLIYFSYDVKMKEKGDIPEGYSVSREKKERFSLILESASTNQTSMYLCASSLRPGNEQFFGPGTRLTVL.

The chain carries TRBV2 and TRBJ2-7; TCRdb outputs TRBD1, but without DNA this stays unchecked. The CDR3 has 15 amino acids. Germline V gene lookup returns CDR1 SNHLY and CDR2 FYNNEI. The CDR3 region is CASSEYAGGSDEQYF.

This chain joins TRBV27 and TRBJ2-1; the D gene TCRdb calls, TRBD2, cannot be checked with no DNA. The germline V gene encodes CDR1 MNHEY and CDR2 SMNVEV (reference sequence). The CDR3 runs 15 residues. CDR3 sequence reads: CASSLTSGPSNEQFF.